These 4 T cell receptor beta chains share one sample of origin, sequenced in a study of cytomegalovirus exposure and HLA in healthy donors. The PCR was carried out with 60 Vbeta primers and 13 Jbeta primers. Libraries were prepared by immunoSEQ multiplex PCR; TCRdb keeps only in-frame clonotypes and omits some of them. This sample yields roughly 130,000 clones, of which around 57% are seen a single time; less than 2% belongs to the top ten. The sequenced material came from PBMCs. These receptors were taken from a male donor in good health and CMV-seronegative.

This clone was seen more than once but under ten times. This chain joins TRBV4-1 and TRBJ2-2; TRBD2 agrees at 7 bases. V lost 3 bases and J lost 3; bases outside the gene matches: 7. The germline gives CDR1 MGHRA, CDR2 YSYEKL. The CDR3 loop spans 16 amino acids. This CDR3 reads CASSHYLSGDTGELFF. The DNA of the CDR3 is TGCGCCAGCAGCCACTATTTGAGCGGGGACACCGGGGAGCTGTTTTTT.

The chain combines TRBV30 with TRBJ1-6; unclear D gene. Germline CDR1 is GTSNPN and CDR2 is SVGIG (reference sequence). The CDR3 totals 14 residues. V dropped 2 bases and J dropped 10 bases, with 15 bases sitting between them. The CDR3 sequence is CAWSMGMGGSPLHF. CDR3 nucleotide sequence: TGTGCCTGGAGTATGGGCATGGGTGGGTCACCCCTCCACTTT.

The genes are TRBV10-3 and TRBJ1-6; 7 positions agree with TRBD1. The CDR3 has 13 residues. V lost 7 bases to trimming and J lost 9 bases; unmatched junction nucleotides: 6. Germline V gives CDR1 ENHRY, CDR2 SYGVKD. The CDR3: CAIKGAPGSPLHF. CDR3 nucleotides: TGTGCCATCAAGGGGGCGCCTGGTTCACCCCTCCACTTT.

The V call is TRBV9, the J call TRBJ1-6; 7 bases are shared with TRBD1. From germline, CDR1 is SGDLS and CDR2 YYNGEE. This CDR3 has 14 amino acids. V lost 2 bases to trimming and J lost 11 bases; unmatched junction nucleotides: 7. The CDR3 sequence: CASSVDTGDAPLHF. The CDR3 region has the DNA TGTGCCAGCAGCGTGGATACAGGGGACGCACCCCTCCACTTT.